Given below is one T cell receptor beta chain in context. Germline V lookup: CDR1 MNHEY, CDR2 SMNVEV (reference sequence). The CDR3 is 16 residues long. After removal of 5 bases from V and 5 bases from J, the junction contained 12 bases not matched to a gene. This record belongs to a study of blood T cell repertoires in COVID-19. Study context: The United States, Italy and Spain were the sources of the acute and convalescent COVID-19 samples.

Per the study methods: Reference gene primer amplification gave estimated nucleated cell counts. TCRdb's copy holds only in-frame clones and misses some; the assay was immunoSEQ multiplex PCR. That table is the source of V, J and clone size, and D and trimming were worked out from the DNA. The sample has 65,000 to 85,000 clones; roughly 90% are singletons. The sample consisted of peripheral blood. V gene TRBV27 combines with J gene TRBJ2-1, with 7 positions matching TRBD2. This receptor was identified in a human donor in a cohort sampled during active COVID-19. The CDR3 nucleotides are TGTGCCAGCAGTCTACTTAGCGGGTGGGAAGACAATGAGCAGTTCTTC. Its protein product is CASSLLSGWEDNEQFF.